The TCR beta chain described here comes from a study of shared clonotypes between healthy human individuals. TCRdb's copy holds only in-frame clones and misses some; the assay was immunoSEQ multiplex PCR. This table has about 770,000 clones, 72% appearing once. The V gene's germline CDR1 is SGHRS and CDR2 YFSETQ. The CDR3 length is 18 residues. V was clipped by 4 bases and J by 5 bases; unmatched bases: 21. Findings of the study overall: Genetic and exposure-history diversity was limited by the few donors.

Comments on this clone: Its antigen is unknown.

The sequencing sample was made of memory CD4+ T cells sorted from blood. Subset noted: CD45RA-negative fraction. The origin of this receptor is a woman aged 25 to 39 in good health. The chain employs TRBV5-1 and TRBJ2-7; the match to TRBD2 covers 7 bases. CDR3: CASSPRVSGTTTPHEQYF. CDR3 bases: TGCGCCAGCAGCCCCAGGGTGTCCGGGACTACTACTCCCCACGAGCAGTACTTC.